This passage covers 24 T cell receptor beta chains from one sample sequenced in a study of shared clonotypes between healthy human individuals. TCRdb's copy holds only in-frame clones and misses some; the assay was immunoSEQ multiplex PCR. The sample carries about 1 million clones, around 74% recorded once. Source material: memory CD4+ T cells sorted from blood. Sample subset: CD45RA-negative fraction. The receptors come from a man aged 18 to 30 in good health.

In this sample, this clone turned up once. The CDR3 DNA reads as TGTGCCAGCAGTTTAGTACTAGCGGAGCGTCGGTACAATGAGCAGTTCTTC. Translation gives CASSLVLAERRYNEQFF. The chain has TRBV28 and TRBJ2-1; 8 nucleotides match TRBD2. This CDR3 is built from 17 residues. Trimming at V came to 2 bases and at J to 4 bases, leaving 10 bases not matched to a gene. Germline-derived CDR1 and CDR2 are MDHEN and SYDVKM.

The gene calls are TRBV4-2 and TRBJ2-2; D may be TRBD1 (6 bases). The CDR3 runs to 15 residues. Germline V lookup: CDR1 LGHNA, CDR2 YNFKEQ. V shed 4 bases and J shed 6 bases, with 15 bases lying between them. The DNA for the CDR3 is TGTGCCAGCAGCCCCGTGGGGCAGGGGCCCGGGGAGCTGTTTTTT. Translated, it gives CASSPVGQGPGELFF.

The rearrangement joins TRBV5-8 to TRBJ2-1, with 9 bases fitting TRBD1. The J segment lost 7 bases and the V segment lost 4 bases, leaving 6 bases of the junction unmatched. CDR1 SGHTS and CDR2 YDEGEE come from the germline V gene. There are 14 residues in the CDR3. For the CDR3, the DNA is TGTGCCAGCAGCCCGTGGGGACAGGGAAATGAGCAGTTCTTC. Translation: CASSPWGQGNEQFF.

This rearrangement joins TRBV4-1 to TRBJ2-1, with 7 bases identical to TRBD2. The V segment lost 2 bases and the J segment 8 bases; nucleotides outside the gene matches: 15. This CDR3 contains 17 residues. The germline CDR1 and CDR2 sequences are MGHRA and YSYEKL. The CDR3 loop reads CASSQFSGGSRGDEQFF. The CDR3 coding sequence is TGCGCCAGCAGCCAATTCTCGGGGGGTTCCCGGGGGGATGAGCAGTTCTTC.

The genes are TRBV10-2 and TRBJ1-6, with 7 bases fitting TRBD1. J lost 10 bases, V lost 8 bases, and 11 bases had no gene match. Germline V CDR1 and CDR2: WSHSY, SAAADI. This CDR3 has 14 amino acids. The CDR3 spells CASGQELGGSPLHF. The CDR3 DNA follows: TGCGCCAGCGGACAGGAATTGGGGGGGTCACCCCTCCACTTT.

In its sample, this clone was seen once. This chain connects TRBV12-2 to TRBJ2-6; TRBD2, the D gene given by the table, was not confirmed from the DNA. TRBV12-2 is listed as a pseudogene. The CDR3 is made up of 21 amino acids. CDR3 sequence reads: CASRNLREGRTRSAGANVLTF. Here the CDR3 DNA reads TGTGCAAGTCGCAACCTCCGGGAAGGGCGGACTAGGTCGGCTGGGGCCAACGTCCTGACTTTC.

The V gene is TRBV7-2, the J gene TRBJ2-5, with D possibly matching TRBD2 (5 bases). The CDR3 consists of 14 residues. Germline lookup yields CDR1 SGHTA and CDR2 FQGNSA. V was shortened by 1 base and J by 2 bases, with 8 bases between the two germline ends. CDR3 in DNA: TGTGCCAGCAGCTTAGTTCGCGGGCAAGAGACCCAGTACTTC. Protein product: CASSLVRGQETQYF.

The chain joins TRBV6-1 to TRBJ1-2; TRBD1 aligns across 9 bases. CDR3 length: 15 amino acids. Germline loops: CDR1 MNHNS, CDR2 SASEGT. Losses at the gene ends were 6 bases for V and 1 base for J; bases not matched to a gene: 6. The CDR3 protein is CASSAGQGNNYGYTF. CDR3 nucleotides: TGTGCCAGCAGCGCGGGACAGGGAAATAACTATGGCTACACCTTC.

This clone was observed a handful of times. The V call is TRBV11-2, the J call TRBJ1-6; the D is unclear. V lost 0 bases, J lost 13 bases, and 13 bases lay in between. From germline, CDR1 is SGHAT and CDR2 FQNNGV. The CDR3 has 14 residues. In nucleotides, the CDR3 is TGTGCCAGCAGCTTAGATGCCTCTTCCGGCCCCCTCCACTTT. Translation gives CASSLDASSGPLHF.

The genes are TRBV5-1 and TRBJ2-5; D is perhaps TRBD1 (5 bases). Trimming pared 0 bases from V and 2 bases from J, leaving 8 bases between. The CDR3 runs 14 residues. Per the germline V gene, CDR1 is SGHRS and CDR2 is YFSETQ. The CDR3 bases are TGCGCCAGCAGCTTGGAATCAGGGCAAGAGACCCAGTACTTC. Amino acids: CASSLESGQETQYF.

The CDR3: CASSYLGGQGSYEQYF. CDR3 sequence (DNA): TGCGCCAGCAGCTACCTGGGGGGACAGGGTTCCTACGAGCAGTACTTC. This chain uses TRBV5-1 with TRBJ2-7; 9 nucleotides agree with TRBD1. J gave up 1 base and V 3 bases, and 8 bases lay outside the gene matches. CDR3 length equals 16 residues. Germline loops: CDR1 SGHRS, CDR2 YFSETQ.

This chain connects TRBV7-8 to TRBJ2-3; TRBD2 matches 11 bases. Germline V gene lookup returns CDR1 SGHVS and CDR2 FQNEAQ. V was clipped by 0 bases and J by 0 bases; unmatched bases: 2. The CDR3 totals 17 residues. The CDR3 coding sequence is TGTGCCAGCAGCTTAGCGGGACTAGCGGCTAGCACAGATACGCAGTATTTT. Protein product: CASSLAGLAASTDTQYF.

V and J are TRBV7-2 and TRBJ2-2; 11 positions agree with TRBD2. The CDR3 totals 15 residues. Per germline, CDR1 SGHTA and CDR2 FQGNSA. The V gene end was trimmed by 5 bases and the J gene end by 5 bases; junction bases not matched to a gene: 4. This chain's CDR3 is CASSPGTSGTGELFF. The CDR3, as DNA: TGTGCCAGCAGCCCCGGGACTAGCGGTACCGGGGAGCTGTTTTTT.

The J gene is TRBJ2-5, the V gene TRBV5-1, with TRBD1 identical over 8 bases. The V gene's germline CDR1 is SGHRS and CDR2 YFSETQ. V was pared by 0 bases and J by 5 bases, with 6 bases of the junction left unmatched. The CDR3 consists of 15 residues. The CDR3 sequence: CASSLGGRGQETQYF. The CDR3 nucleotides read TGCGCCAGCAGCTTGGGCGGCAGGGGGCAGGAGACCCAGTACTTC.

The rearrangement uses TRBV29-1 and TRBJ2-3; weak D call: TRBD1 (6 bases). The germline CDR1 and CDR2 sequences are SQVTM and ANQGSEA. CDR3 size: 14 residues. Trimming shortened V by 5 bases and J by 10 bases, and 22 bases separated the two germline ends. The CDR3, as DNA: TGCAGCGTTTCTACAGGGCGCGCACTCGTGGCGCAGTATTTT. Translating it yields CSVSTGRALVAQYF.

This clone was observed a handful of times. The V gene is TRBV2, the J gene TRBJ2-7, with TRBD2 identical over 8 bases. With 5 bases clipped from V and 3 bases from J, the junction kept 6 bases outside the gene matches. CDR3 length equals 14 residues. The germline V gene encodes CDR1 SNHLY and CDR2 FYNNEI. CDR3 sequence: CASSQLADRYEQYF. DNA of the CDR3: TGTGCCAGCAGTCAACTAGCGGACCGCTACGAGCAGTACTTC.

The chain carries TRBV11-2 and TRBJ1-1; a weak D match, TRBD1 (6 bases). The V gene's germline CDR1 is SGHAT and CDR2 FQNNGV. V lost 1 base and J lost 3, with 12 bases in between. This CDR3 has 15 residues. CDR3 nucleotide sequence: TGTGCCAGCAGCTTAGGACAGGCAAAGGACACTGAAGCTTTCTTT. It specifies CASSLGQAKDTEAFF.

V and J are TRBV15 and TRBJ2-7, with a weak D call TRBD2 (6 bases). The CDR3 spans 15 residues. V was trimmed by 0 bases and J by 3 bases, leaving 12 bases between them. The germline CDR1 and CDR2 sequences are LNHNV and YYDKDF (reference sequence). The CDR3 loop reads CATSRDPGSGYEQYF. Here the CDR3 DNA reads TGTGCCACCAGCAGAGATCCCGGTAGCGGCTACGAGCAGTACTTC.

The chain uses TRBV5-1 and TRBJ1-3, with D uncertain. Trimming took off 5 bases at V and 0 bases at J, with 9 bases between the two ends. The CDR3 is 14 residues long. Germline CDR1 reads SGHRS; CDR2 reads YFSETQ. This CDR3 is CASRELLSGNTIYF. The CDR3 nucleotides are TGCGCCAGCAGAGAACTCCTCTCTGGAAACACCATATATTTT. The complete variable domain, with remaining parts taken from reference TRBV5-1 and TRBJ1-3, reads KAGVTQTPRYLIKTRGQQVTLSCSPISGHRSVSWYQQTPGQGLQFLFEYFSETQRNKGNFPGRFSGRQFSNSRSEMNVSTLELGDSALYLCASRELLSGNTIYFGEGSWLTVV.

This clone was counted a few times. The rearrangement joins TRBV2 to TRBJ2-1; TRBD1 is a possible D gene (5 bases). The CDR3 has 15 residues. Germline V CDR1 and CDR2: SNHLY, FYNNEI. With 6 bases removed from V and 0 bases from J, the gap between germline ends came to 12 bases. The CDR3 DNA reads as TGTGCCAGCAGGCCGGACATGAGCTCCTACAATGAGCAGTTCTTC. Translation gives CASRPDMSSYNEQFF.

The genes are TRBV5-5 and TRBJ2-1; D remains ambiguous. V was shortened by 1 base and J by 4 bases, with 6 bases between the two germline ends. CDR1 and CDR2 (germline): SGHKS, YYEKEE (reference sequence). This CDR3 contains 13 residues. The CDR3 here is CASSLTNYNEQFF. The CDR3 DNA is TGTGCCAGCAGCTTGACCAATTACAATGAGCAGTTCTTC.

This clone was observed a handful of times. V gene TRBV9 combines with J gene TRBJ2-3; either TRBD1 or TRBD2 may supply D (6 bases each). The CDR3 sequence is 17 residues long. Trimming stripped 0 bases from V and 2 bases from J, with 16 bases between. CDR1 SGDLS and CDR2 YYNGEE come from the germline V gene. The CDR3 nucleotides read TGTGCCAGCAGCGTAGCCGGAGGGGGATCCTACACAGATACGCAGTATTTT. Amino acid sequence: CASSVAGGGSYTDTQYF.

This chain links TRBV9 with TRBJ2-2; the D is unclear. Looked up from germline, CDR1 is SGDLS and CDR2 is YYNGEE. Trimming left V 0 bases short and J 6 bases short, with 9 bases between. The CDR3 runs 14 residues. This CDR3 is CASSVGRAAGELFF. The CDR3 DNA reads TGTGCCAGCAGCGTAGGTAGGGCCGCCGGGGAGCTGTTTTTT.

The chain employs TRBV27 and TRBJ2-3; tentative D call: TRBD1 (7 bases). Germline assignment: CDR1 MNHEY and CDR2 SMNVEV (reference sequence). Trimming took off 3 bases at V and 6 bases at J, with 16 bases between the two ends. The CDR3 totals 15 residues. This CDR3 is CASSFQGGRWDTQYF. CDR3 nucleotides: TGTGCCAGCAGTTTCCAGGGGGGTCGCTGGGATACGCAGTATTTT.